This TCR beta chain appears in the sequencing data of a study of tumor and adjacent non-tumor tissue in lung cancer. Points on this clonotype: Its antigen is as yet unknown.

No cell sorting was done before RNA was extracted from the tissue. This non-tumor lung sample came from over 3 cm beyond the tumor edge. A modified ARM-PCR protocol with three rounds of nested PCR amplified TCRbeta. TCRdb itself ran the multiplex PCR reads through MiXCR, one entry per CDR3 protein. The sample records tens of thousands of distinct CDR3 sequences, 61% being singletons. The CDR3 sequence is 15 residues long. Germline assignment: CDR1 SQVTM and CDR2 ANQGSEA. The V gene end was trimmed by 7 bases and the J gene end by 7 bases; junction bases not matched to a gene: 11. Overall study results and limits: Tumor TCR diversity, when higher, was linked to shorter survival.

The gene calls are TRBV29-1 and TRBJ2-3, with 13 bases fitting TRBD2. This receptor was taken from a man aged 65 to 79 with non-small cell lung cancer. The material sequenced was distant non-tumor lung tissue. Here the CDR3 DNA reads TGCAGCGCCCTACTAGCGGGAGGGATAACAAATACGCAGTATTTT. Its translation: CSALLAGGITNTQYF.